A single sample gave rise to the 26 T cell receptor beta chains below, sequenced in a study of blood T cell repertoires in COVID-19. Clones were sequenced by immunoSEQ multiplex PCR, and TCRdb holds only the in-frame ones, with some missing. The profile shows some 460,000 clones, around 87% of them singletons. The sequenced sample consisted of PBMCs or T cells enriched from blood (not recorded which). The receptors derive from a woman in her late teens or twenties who had recovered from COVID-19.

V is TRBV28 and J is TRBJ1-2, with a tentative D call TRBD1 (6 bases). The CDR3 has 14 amino acids. V was trimmed by 6 bases and J by 6 bases, leaving 17 bases between them. Germline loops: CDR1 MDHEN, CDR2 SYDVKM. CDR3 in amino acids: CASSATQGRDGYTF. In nucleotides, the CDR3 is TGTGCCAGCAGCGCCACTCAGGGGCGTGATGGCTACACCTTC.

This clone occurred a few times. One end of the junction varies from germline; a read error may be responsible. This chain connects TRBV18 to TRBJ1-5; 7 bases are shared with TRBD1. Germline V gene sequence: CDR1 KGHSH, CDR2 LQKENI. CDR3 length: 15 amino acids. CDR3: CASSPQGNSNQPQHF. Here the CDR3 DNA reads TGTGCCAGCTCGCCACAGGGGAATAGCAATCAGCCCCAGCATTTT.

The table lists this clone with a count of one. The chain employs TRBV9 and TRBJ2-5; 7 bases agree with TRBD1. J was trimmed by 4 bases and V by 4 bases; bases with no gene match: 4. The germline CDR1 and CDR2 sequences are SGDLS and YYNGEE. There are 13 residues in the CDR3. This CDR3 reads CASSTGVGETQYF. In nucleotides, the CDR3 is TGTGCCAGCAGCACAGGGGTCGGAGAGACCCAGTACTTC. The variable domain in full, completed from reference TRBV9 and TRBJ2-5, reads DSGVTQTPKHLITATGQRVTLRCSPRSGDLSVYWYQQSLDQGLQFLIQYYNGEERAKGNILERFSAQQFPDLHSELNLSSLELGDSALYFCASSTGVGETQYFGPGTRLLVL.

This chain connects TRBV2 to TRBJ1-6; TRBD1 matches 7 bases. Germline-derived CDR1 and CDR2 are SNHLY and FYNNEI. The CDR3 contains 16 residues. The V gene end was trimmed by 1 base and the J gene end by 7 bases; junction bases not matched to a gene: 7. CDR3 in amino acids: CASSEGDRLPNSPLHF. In nucleotides, the CDR3 is TGTGCCAGCAGTGAAGGGGACAGATTACCGAATTCACCCCTCCACTTT.

The table lists this clone with a count of one. The same CDR3 arises from other DNA sequences in this sample as well. The rearrangement joins TRBV15 to TRBJ1-1, with TRBD1 identical over 12 bases. V was pared by 0 bases and J by 5 bases, with 10 bases of the junction left unmatched. CDR1 and CDR2 from the germline V gene are LNHNV and YYDKDF (reference sequence). This CDR3 spans 18 amino acids. The CDR3 reads CATSRDRGTGGAKTEAFF. The CDR3 bases are TGTGCCACCAGCAGAGATCGCGGGACAGGGGGCGCAAAAACTGAAGCTTTCTTT.

The chain recombines TRBV6-5 with TRBJ1-1; a weak D match, TRBD1 (6 bases). V shed 6 bases and J shed 4 bases, with 12 bases lying between them. This CDR3 has 13 amino acids. Germline CDR1 is MNHEY and CDR2 is SVGAGI. CDR3 DNA: TGTGCCAGCAGCGTCAGGGGCGTCACTGAAGCTTTCTTT. Its translation is CASSVRGVTEAFF.

The CDR3 region has the DNA TGTGCCAGCAGCCAAGGGAGGGTGTCGGGCTACGAGCAGTACTTC. Encoded protein: CASSQGRVSGYEQYF. J is TRBJ2-7 and V is TRBV3-1 (or the pseudogene TRBV3-2); weak D call: TRBD2 (6 bases). The V end lost 1 base, the J end lost 3 bases, and 13 bases lay between the germline ends. Germline lookup yields CDR1 LGHDT and CDR2 YNNKEL (reference sequence). CDR3 length equals 15 residues.

The chain recombines TRBV5-1 with TRBJ1-2; D unresolved. In germline, CDR1 is SGHRS, CDR2 YFSETQ. This CDR3 is 13 amino acids long. With 7 bases removed from V and 9 bases from J, the gap between germline ends came to 19 bases. DNA of the CDR3: TGCGCCAGCTCCTCAGGCGCCGGCGGGAGCTACACCTTC. It is translated as CASSSGAGGSYTF.

This clone came up a few times. The CDR3 DNA follows: TGTGCCAGCAGTTCACTAGGGGGCTTAGGAAACACCATATATTTT. Translated: CASSSLGGLGNTIYF. The genes are TRBV6-5 and TRBJ1-3; 7 bases map to TRBD1. J gave up 4 bases and V 4 bases, and 7 bases lay outside the gene matches. Germline V gene data show CDR1 as MNHEY and CDR2 as SVGAGI. The CDR3 is 15 residues long.

The chain links TRBV10-3 to TRBJ2-2, with D maybe TRBD1 (6 bases). The CDR3 extends over 14 amino acids. The ends were cut back, 11 bases at V and 2 bases at J, with 15 bases in the middle. Germline V CDR1 and CDR2: ENHRY, SYGVKD. The CDR3 region is CASQDRPNTGELFF. The CDR3 region has the DNA TGTGCCTCCCAGGACAGACCCAACACCGGGGAGCTGTTTTTT.

The chain employs TRBV18 and TRBJ1-2, with D tentatively TRBD1 (6 bases). V lost 3 bases, J lost 4 bases, and 18 bases lay in between. Germline V gene lookup returns CDR1 KGHSH and CDR2 LQKENI. CDR3 size: 16 residues. This chain's CDR3 is CASSPPSGIGGYGYTF. DNA for the CDR3: TGTGCCAGCTCACCCCCGTCGGGGATAGGGGGCTATGGCTACACCTTC.

The rearrangement joins TRBV5-1 to TRBJ1-2; TRBD1 is a possible D gene (5 bases). Trimming cost V 0 bases and J 4 bases, with 13 bases left between them. Germline-derived CDR1 and CDR2 are SGHRS and YFSETQ. The CDR3 is made up of 15 amino acids. The CDR3 DNA reads TGCGCCAGCAGCTTGGAAGGAGGGGACCCCTATGGCTACACCTTC. Its translation is CASSLEGGDPYGYTF.

The chain recombines TRBV18 with TRBJ1-4; weak D call: TRBD1 (5 bases). Germline CDR1 KGHSH, CDR2 LQKENI. The CDR3 sequence is 15 residues long. Trimming left V 2 bases short and J 5 bases short, with 12 bases between. The CDR3 spells CASSPWGHQNEKLFF. The CDR3, as DNA: TGTGCCAGCTCACCATGGGGCCATCAAAATGAAAAACTGTTTTTT. Full variable domain (missing parts from reference TRBV18 and TRBJ1-4): NAGVMQNPRHLVRRRGQEARLRCSPMKGHSHVYWYRQLPEEGLKFMVYLQKENIIDESGMPKERFSAEFPKEGPSILRIQQVVRGDSAAYFCASSPWGHQNEKLFFGSGTQLSVL.

The V call is TRBV19, the J call TRBJ1-6, with D tentatively TRBD1 (5 bases). The V and J ends lost 5 bases and 9 bases respectively, with 11 bases between them. The CDR3 is made up of 13 amino acids. Germline V gene sequence: CDR1 LNHDA, CDR2 SQIVND (reference sequence). Written as DNA, the CDR3 is TGTGCCAGTAGTCTCGGGGGAAGTTCACCCCTCCACTTT. Encoded protein: CASSLGGSSPLHF.

CDR3 DNA: TGTGCCAGCAGCCAAGATCGGAGGGAGGAGAGAGAGACCCAGTACTTC. This translates into CASSQDRREERETQYF. The rearrangement links TRBV14 to TRBJ2-5; weak D call: TRBD2 (6 bases). Germline V CDR1 and CDR2: SGHDN, FVKESK. The CDR3 is 16 residues long. V was pared by 0 bases and J by 4 bases, with 15 bases between.

The gene calls are TRBV28 and TRBJ1-1; 8 bases agree with TRBD1. J gave up 1 base and V 5 bases, and 9 bases lay outside the gene matches. The germline V gene has CDR1 MDHEN and CDR2 SYDVKM. The CDR3 is made up of 16 amino acids. The CDR3 DNA follows: TGTGCCAGCAGTCTCTGGACAGGGAAGGGGAACACTGAAGCTTTCTTT. This gives the protein CASSLWTGKGNTEAFF.

As for this clone: This sample includes further DNA sequences coding for the same CDR3. The chain joins TRBV6-5 to TRBJ1-1; tentative D call: TRBD1 (6 bases). V was clipped by 6 bases and J by 5 bases, with 10 bases between them. The CDR3 contains 12 residues. CDR1 and CDR2 (germline): MNHEY, SVGAGI. CDR3 protein: CASSPQGTEAFF. In nucleotides, the CDR3 is TGTGCCAGCAGCCCCCAGGGGACTGAAGCTTTCTTT.

The J gene is TRBJ2-3, the V gene TRBV12-3 or TRBV12-4; D ambiguous. This CDR3 is 13 amino acids long. Trimming left V 0 bases short and J 5 bases short, with 6 bases between. As DNA, the CDR3 is TGTGCCAGCAGTTTAGCGGAGAAAGATACGCAGTATTTT. Protein sequence: CASSLAEKDTQYF.

V gene TRBV21-1 combines with J gene TRBJ1-2; TRBD1, the table's D call, lacks a check against the DNA. TRBV21-1 is a pseudogene segment. This CDR3 contains 14 residues. The CDR3 region is CASRHRGRNYGYTF. The DNA for the CDR3 is TGTGCCAGCAGACACAGGGGGCGGAACTATGGCTACACCTTC.

The rearrangement joins TRBV6-6 to TRBJ1-4; D possibly corresponds to TRBD1 (6 bases). The CDR3 is made up of 14 amino acids. Trimming removed 2 bases at V and 5 bases at J, with 9 bases between. Germline V gives CDR1 MNHNY, CDR2 SVGAGI (reference sequence). CDR3 coding DNA: TGTGCCAGCAGTTACAGGGGGGGGAATGAAAAACTGTTTTTT. Encoded protein: CASSYRGGNEKLFF.

This chain connects TRBV2 to TRBJ1-5; 7 bases line up with TRBD1. This CDR3 is built from 16 residues. The germline V gene encodes CDR1 SNHLY and CDR2 FYNNEI. Unmatched junction bases numbered 8, after V lost 3 bases and J lost 3 bases. CDR3: CASSDDRDGTNQPQHF. Written as DNA, the CDR3 is TGTGCCAGCAGTGACGACAGGGATGGGACCAATCAGCCCCAGCATTTT.

The chain is built from TRBV5-1 and TRBJ1-4; no clear D gene. The CDR3 is 16 amino acids. Germline V gene sequence: CDR1 SGHRS, CDR2 YFSETQ. The V and J ends lost 6 bases and 3 bases respectively, with 18 bases between them. The CDR3 loop is CASTFSGGMANEKLFF. In nucleotides, the CDR3 is TGCGCCAGCACCTTTTCCGGAGGGATGGCTAATGAAAAACTGTTTTTT.

The chain is built from TRBV7-2 and TRBJ2-7; 8 positions agree with TRBD1. Per germline, CDR1 SGHTA and CDR2 FQGNSA. V shed 5 bases and J 3 bases; nucleotides not matched to a gene: 9. This CDR3 region has 15 residues. Written as DNA, the CDR3 is TGTGCCAGCAGCATGGGTTTCAGGGGGCTCTACGAGCAGTACTTC. Its protein is CASSMGFRGLYEQYF.

The chain has TRBV5-1 and TRBJ2-1; the match to TRBD2 covers 11 bases. V gave up 0 bases and J gave up 1 base; unmatched junction bases: 6. The CDR3 extends over 18 amino acids. In germline, CDR1 is SGHRS, CDR2 YFSETQ. CDR3 loop: CASSLALTSGASYNEQFF. CDR3 coding DNA: TGCGCCAGCAGCTTGGCCCTGACTAGCGGGGCGTCCTACAATGAGCAGTTCTTC.

This chain uses TRBV7-9 with TRBJ1-1, with TRBD1 as a possible D gene (5 bases). CDR3 length equals 14 residues. V lost 6 bases to trimming and J lost 2 bases, with 13 bases between them. Germline CDR1 is SEHNR and CDR2 is FQNEAQ (reference sequence). CDR3 amino acids: CASSYDRVNTEAFF. DNA of the CDR3: TGTGCCAGCAGTTATGACAGAGTTAACACTGAAGCTTTCTTT.

The gene calls are TRBV5-6 and TRBJ2-7, with TRBD2 as a possible D gene (5 bases). CDR1 is SGHDT and CDR2 is YYEEEE in the germline V gene. The V end lost 4 bases, the J end lost 5 bases, and 13 bases lay between the germline ends. This CDR3 is built from 13 residues. The CDR3 reads CASSDGDGNEQYF. As DNA, the CDR3 is TGTGCCAGCAGCGACGGGGATGGGAACGAGCAGTACTTC.